Below are 21 T cell receptor beta chains sequenced from a single sample in a study of T-cell memory formation after mild COVID-19. One entry per CDR3 protein results from TCRdb running MiXCR on the 5' RACE reads. The table has around 390,000 distinct CDR3 sequences, about a sixth seen once. The specimen was PBMCs or a T cell subset sorted from them (not recorded which). The receptors here all came from a young man who had mild COVID-19 (a few samples of this study predate the infection). Cell type and time point are not known.

The chain recombines TRBV4-3 with TRBJ2-2, with D hard to call. Between the trimmed V and J ends, which lost 1 base and 8 bases, there was a span of 8 bases. This CDR3 is 13 amino acids long. Germline CDR1 is LGHNA and CDR2 is YSLEER. The CDR3 sequence is CASSQVNAGELFF. CDR3 nucleotide sequence: TGCGCCAGCAGCCAAGTTAACGCGGGGGAGCTGTTTTTT.

The chain has TRBV13 and TRBJ2-3; 8 nucleotides line up with TRBD2. Germline CDR1 and CDR2: PRHDT and FYEKMQ (reference sequence). The CDR3 covers 16 residues. The V gene end was trimmed by 5 bases and the J gene end by 5 bases; junction bases not matched to a gene: 12. The CDR3 DNA is TGTGCCAGCAGCCCGCGGGGGGCCCTGGGTGGAGATACGCAGTATTTT. Amino acid sequence: CASSPRGALGGDTQYF. The full variable domain, rest sourced from reference TRBV13 and TRBJ2-3, is AAGVIQSPRHLIKEKRETATLKCYPIPRHDTVYWYQQGPGQDPQFLISFYEKMQSDKGSIPDRFSAQQFSDYHSELNMSSLELGDSALYFCASSPRGALGGDTQYFGPGTRLTVL.

This clonotype was seen more than once but under ten times. The chain combines TRBV13 with TRBJ2-3, with D uncertain. The V end was cut by 3 bases, the J end by 6 bases, with 10 bases between. Germline CDR1 reads PRHDT; CDR2 reads FYEKMQ (reference sequence). This CDR3 has 13 residues. In DNA, the CDR3 is TGTGCCAGCAGCTTCGAGCGATTGGATACGCAGTATTTT. Encoded protein: CASSFERLDTQYF.

The chain employs TRBV20-1 and TRBJ1-2; unclear D gene. The germline V gene has CDR1 DFQATT and CDR2 SNEGSKA (reference sequence). CDR3 size: 12 residues. V dropped 0 bases and J dropped 6 bases, with 8 bases sitting between them. For the CDR3, the DNA is TGCAGTGCTAGAGACACGGAACATGGCTACACCTTC. This codes for CSARDTEHGYTF.

This clonotype was picked up many times. The V and J genes are TRBV9 and TRBJ2-3; TRBD1 or TRBD2 may be the D gene (6 bases each). Germline lookup yields CDR1 SGDLS and CDR2 YYNGEE. The CDR3 has 14 amino acids. The V end was cut by 4 bases, the J end by 4 bases, with 13 bases between. CDR3 DNA sequence: TGTGCCAGCAGCCCGACGGGGGCAGCAGATACGCAGTATTTT. Its translation is CASSPTGAADTQYF.

A few counts support this clonotype. This chain links TRBV7-2 with TRBJ2-7; perhaps TRBD2 as D (5 bases). This CDR3 has 9 residues. V dropped 8 bases and J dropped 9 bases, with 8 bases sitting between them. CDR1 and CDR2 (germline): SGHTA, FQGNSA. Here the CDR3 reads CASEGGQYV. Written as DNA, the CDR3 is TGTGCCAGCGAAGGAGGGCAGTACGTC.

This clonotype was recorded at least ten times. The chain joins TRBV15 to TRBJ2-2; D is possibly TRBD1 or TRBD2 (6 bases each). Germline lookup yields CDR1 LNHNV and CDR2 YYDKDF (reference sequence). The germline V and J ends were trimmed by 3 bases and 6 bases, with 8 bases remaining between them. CDR3 length equals 13 residues. The CDR3 spells CATSSGGSGELFF. CDR3 nucleotide sequence: TGTGCCACCAGCAGCGGGGGCTCCGGGGAGCTGTTTTTT.

This chain connects TRBV5-1 to TRBJ2-5, with D maybe TRBD2 (6 bases). V gave up 4 bases and J gave up 5 bases, with 18 bases separating them. Germline assignment: CDR1 SGHRS and CDR2 YFSETQ. The CDR3 totals 15 residues. The CDR3 nucleotides read TGCGCCAGCAGCCCAGCTGATTTAGGAGGGGAGACCCAGTACTTC. Its protein is CASSPADLGGETQYF.

The table lists this clonotype with many counts. This sequence joins TRBV6-2 or TRBV6-3 and TRBJ2-7; no reliable D call. Germline V lookup: CDR1 MNHEY, CDR2 SVGEGT. The CDR3 is made up of 12 amino acids. Trimming took off 8 bases at V and 0 bases at J, with 8 bases between the two ends. The CDR3 loop is CASSPGSYEQYV. The DNA for the CDR3 is TGTGCCAGCTCACCCGGCTCCTACGAGCAGTACGTC.

The V and J genes are TRBV5-1 and TRBJ1-2; D gene uncertain. V lost 4 bases and J 8 bases, leaving 12 bases between the germline ends. Germline lookup yields CDR1 SGHRS and CDR2 YFSETQ. The CDR3 totals 12 residues. The chain's CDR3 is CASSPGQRGYTF. The CDR3 region has the DNA TGCGCCAGCAGCCCAGGTCAGAGGGGCTACACCTTC.

Only a few counts were recorded for this clonotype. The chain employs TRBV14 and TRBJ2-2, with D uncertain. This CDR3 has 17 amino acids. Germline V gene sequence: CDR1 SGHDN, CDR2 FVKESK. V was trimmed by 5 bases and J by 5 bases, leaving 21 bases between them. The CDR3, as DNA: TGTGCCAGCAGCTACTCGCCAAGCACAGTATTGACCGGGGAGCTGTTTTTT. It translates to CASSYSPSTVLTGELFF.

The chain couples TRBV4-3 to TRBJ2-5; 12 nucleotides line up with TRBD1. The germline V gene has CDR1 LGHNA and CDR2 YSLEER. V lost 4 bases, J lost 4 bases, and 7 bases stayed unmatched. There are 16 residues in the CDR3. CDR3 loop: CASSPGQGALGETQYF. The CDR3 DNA is TGCGCCAGCAGCCCGGGACAGGGGGCGTTAGGAGAGACCCAGTACTTC.

V gene TRBV29-1 combines with J gene TRBJ2-3; TRBD1 is a possible D gene (5 bases). The V end lost 8 bases, the J end lost 1 base, and 16 bases lay between the germline ends. This CDR3 comprises 14 residues. Per the germline V gene, CDR1 is SQVTM and CDR2 is ANQGSEA. CDR3: CSLSGRGGTDTQYF. The DNA of the CDR3 is TGCAGCCTGTCCGGTAGGGGTGGCACAGATACGCAGTATTTT.

The rearrangement joins TRBV5-4 to TRBJ2-1; D call uncertain. V was clipped by 0 bases and J by 7 bases, with 5 bases between them. The CDR3 spans 12 residues. Germline CDR1 and CDR2: SGHNT and YYREEE (reference sequence). CDR3 sequence: CASSLAVNEQFF. CDR3 in DNA: TGTGCCAGCAGCTTGGCCGTTAATGAGCAGTTCTTC.

Here the CDR3 reads CASSLGANPSLGEQYF. CDR3 nucleotide sequence: TGTGCCAGCAGCTTAGGGGCGAATCCCTCCTTAGGGGAGCAGTACTTC. V usage is TRBV7-3 and J usage is TRBJ2-7; a weak D match, TRBD1 (5 bases). CDR3 length: 16 amino acids. Germline V lookup: CDR1 SGHTA, CDR2 FQGTGA. V lost 2 bases and J lost 7, with 21 bases in between.

The rearrangement uses TRBV6-2 or TRBV6-3 and TRBJ2-7, with TRBD1 as a possible D gene (6 bases). The CDR3 length is 12 residues. Germline V gene lookup returns CDR1 MNHEY and CDR2 SVGEGT. The V end lost 4 bases, the J end lost 5 bases, and 9 bases lay between the germline ends. The CDR3 sequence is CASSSPGDEQYF. In DNA form, the CDR3 reads TGTGCCAGCAGTTCCCCAGGGGACGAGCAGTACTTC.

The rearrangement joins TRBV5-3 to TRBJ2-7; 7 bases are a match to TRBD2. TRBV5-3 is noted as an ORF with a role that remains uncertain. J was trimmed by 2 bases and V by 0 bases; bases with no gene match: 5. The CDR3 has 15 residues. CDR3 sequence reads: CARSLASAGAYEQYF. DNA of the CDR3: TGTGCCAGAAGCTTGGCATCGGCGGGGGCCTACGAGCAGTACTTC.

V usage is TRBV15 and J usage is TRBJ1-2, with unresolved D. The CDR3 totals 16 residues. Germline V gene lookup returns CDR1 LNHNV and CDR2 YYDKDF (reference sequence). Between the trimmed V and J ends, which lost 0 bases and 6 bases, there was a span of 17 bases. The CDR3 spells CATSRDPRSDVHGYTF. The CDR3 nucleotides are TGTGCCACCAGCAGAGATCCCCGGAGCGACGTGCATGGCTACACCTTC.

The V and J genes are TRBV5-1 and TRBJ2-7; D is unclear. This CDR3 comprises 17 residues. Trimming pared 4 bases from V and 2 bases from J, leaving 22 bases between. The V gene's germline CDR1 is SGHRS and CDR2 YFSETQ. The CDR3: CASSPTVGGKTPYEQYF. For the CDR3, the DNA is TGCGCCAGCAGCCCTACGGTCGGTGGTAAAACCCCCTACGAGCAGTACTTC.

This clonotype was seen ten or more times. The chain links TRBV4-3 to TRBJ2-1; 8 nucleotides match TRBD1. The junction had 10 bases not matched to a gene; V was cut back by 5 bases and J by 4 bases. Germline V gene lookup returns CDR1 LGHNA and CDR2 YSLEER. The CDR3 consists of 16 residues. CDR3 loop: CASSTRGQAAYNEQFF. DNA of the CDR3: TGCGCCAGCAGCACTCGGGGACAGGCCGCTTACAATGAGCAGTTCTTC.

This clonotype has a handful of counts. The genes are TRBV7-2 and TRBJ2-3; D perhaps matches TRBD2 (5 bases). V lost 5 bases to trimming and J lost 2 bases, with 23 bases between them. Germline CDR1 SGHTA, CDR2 FQGNSA. The CDR3 is 18 residues long. The CDR3 loop is CASSPIFGGPYYTDTQYF. CDR3 sequence (DNA): TGTGCCAGCAGCCCAATCTTTGGCGGGCCCTATTACACAGATACGCAGTATTTT.